A selection of T cell receptor beta chains follows, all from one sample in a study of post-analysis software for immune sequencing data. TCRdb passed the PCR reads through MiXCR, listing each CDR3 protein once. In the table there are about 540,000 distinct CDR3 sequences, under 40% of which are singletons. Material: blood. The receptors originated from a girl aged 2-17 years with multiple sclerosis. Both conserved end residues are part of each CDR3. A D gene is named only where the DNA matches it firmly. Size values are once, few and many counts, or a class for expanded clones, and some rows have none.

J	size	D	V	length	DNA	CDR3
TRBJ2-7	few	TRBD2	TRBV5-4	14	TGTGCCAGCACCCCTAGCGGGGGGGGGTACGAGCAGTACTTC	CASTPSGGGYEQYF
TRBJ2-4	few	NA	TRBV6-2/TRBV6-3	12	TGTGCCAGCAGCGACCCCCGGGACATTCAGTACTTC	CASSDPRDIQYF
TRBJ2-5	few	NA	TRBV10-3	14	TGTGCCATCAGTGAGGCAGGGTTAGGCGAGACCCAGTACTTC	CAISEAGLGETQYF
TRBJ1-2	NA	NA	TRBV7-9	14	TGTGCCAGCAGCTCGGCTGGCACGTTCTATGGCTACACCTTC	CASSSAGTFYGYTF
TRBJ2-5	NA	NA	TRBV20-1	18	TGCAGTGCTAGAGATCTCCGGAACACTCGGAAAGTACAAGAGACCCAGTACTTC	CSARDLRNTRKVQETQYF
TRBJ1-2	NA	TRBD1	TRBV18	14	TGTGCCAGCTCACGACAGACAGGGGACTATGGCTACACCTTC	CASSRQTGDYGYTF
TRBJ2-1	few	NA	TRBV7-9	16	TGTGCCAGCAGCTTAGAGGGGGGGACCACCTACAATGAGCAGTTCTTC	CASSLEGGTTYNEQFF
TRBJ1-2	few	NA	TRBV29-1	12	TGCAGCGTTGTTCCCGGGGAGAATGGCTACACCTTC	CSVVPGENGYTF
TRBJ2-3	NA	NA	TRBV5-6	18	TGTGCCAGCAGCCAAATAGAAATCGGGACTTACGGCCCAGATACGCAGTATTTT	CASSQIEIGTYGPDTQYF
TRBJ2-6	NA	NA	TRBV5-1	15	TGCGCCAGCAGCTTGGATGGGACAGGGGCCAACGTCCTGACTTTC	CASSLDGTGANVLTF
TRBJ2-3	few	NA	TRBV12-3/TRBV12-4	15	TGTGTCAGCAGTCCCCCCGCGGGGTTCACAGATACGCAGTATTTT	CVSSPPAGFTDTQYF
TRBJ2-1	NA	NA	TRBV2	15	TGTGCCAGCAGTGAGGTTCGCGGAGAGCTAGGGGAGCAGTTCTTC	CASSEVRGELGEQFF
TRBJ1-2	few	TRBD1	TRBV20-1	13	TGCAGTGCTCCGGACAGGGCCAACTATGGCTACACCTTC	CSAPDRANYGYTF
TRBJ1-1	NA	NA	TRBV14	18	TGTGCCAGCAGCCAACACTCCCAGAGGGGATTCATGAACACTGAAGCTTTCTTT	CASSQHSQRGFMNTEAFF
TRBJ1-1	NA	NA	TRBV10-3	14	TGTGCCATCAGTGCGGGGGGGGCGTTCACTGAAGCTTTCTTT	CAISAGGAFTEAFF
TRBJ2-7	few	TRBD2	TRBV2	15	TGTGCCAGCAGTGATTTGTCTAGCGGGGTAAGCGAGCAGTACTTC	CASSDLSSGVSEQYF
TRBJ1-4	NA	TRBD1	TRBV12-3/TRBV12-4	15	TGTGCCAGCAGTCCCGGTCAGGGGGTGGGCGAAAAACTGTTTTTT	CASSPGQGVGEKLFF
TRBJ2-7	NA	TRBD2	TRBV20-1	15	TGCAGTGCTAGTAGCATAGGGAGGGATTTTGACGAGCAGTACTTC	CSASSIGRDFDEQYF
TRBJ2-5	few	NA	TRBV20-1	14	TGCAGTGCTAGAGATCTTACTCAGTTAGAGACCCAGTACTTC	CSARDLTQLETQYF
TRBJ2-1	NA	NA	TRBV5-1	14	TGCGCCAGCAGCTCCGCCGGGGCCTACAATGAGCAGTTCTTC	CASSSAGAYNEQFF
TRBJ2-5	few	NA	TRBV6-1	12	TGTGCCAGCAGTAGGGTCCAAGAGACCCAGTACTTC	CASSRVQETQYF
TRBJ1-1	few	NA	TRBV6-5	13	TGTGCCAGCAGTCGGGGGGCCGGGACTGAAGCTTTCTTT	CASSRGAGTEAFF
TRBJ2-5	few	NA	TRBV20-1	16	TGCAGTGCTAGAACCCCCCTATGGCGGTTCCAAGAGACCCAGTACTTC	CSARTPLWRFQETQYF
TRBJ1-2	few	TRBD1	TRBV5-1	14	TGCGCCAGCAGCGACCTCACAGGGGGCGAGGACTACACCTTC	CASSDLTGGEDYTF
TRBJ2-5	few	TRBD1	TRBV5-1	16	TGCGCCAGCAGCTTGGACGGACAGGGGAGTTTGGAGACCCAGTACTTC	CASSLDGQGSLETQYF
TRBJ2-1	NA	NA	TRBV3-1	16	TGTGCCAGCAGCCTAGAGCCAGCCCTAGTTTACAATGAGCAGTTCTTC	CASSLEPALVYNEQFF
TRBJ2-7	few	TRBD1	TRBV6-1	17	TGTGCCAGCAGAGGACCGCTGCTTACAGGGGTTCCCTACGAGCAGTACTTC	CASRGPLLTGVPYEQYF